A selection of T cell receptor beta chains follows, all from one sample in a study of blood T cell repertoires in COVID-19. Produced via immunoSEQ multiplex PCR; TCRdb's table is partial and in-frame only. In the table there are fewer than 450,000 clones, approximately 86% of which are singletons. Material: PBMCs or T cells enriched from blood (not recorded which). The receptor source for this set is a woman aged 40-49 years with acute COVID-19. The conserved cysteine and the conserved F or W are not part of the CDR3 here. Each record gives: V gene, J gene, CDR3 protein.

>TRBV12-3/TRBV12-4|TRBJ1-4
ASSKDRNEKLF
>TRBV4-1|TRBJ2-7
ASSPRDSAYEQY
>TRBV5-1|TRBJ2-5
ASSPEASGVETQY
>TRBV6-6|TRBJ1-3
ASSTGVGNTIY
>TRBV9|TRBJ1-3
ASSPSGTGGNTIY
>TRBV24-1|TRBJ2-3
ATSEHAGTRYYTQY
>TRBV5-1|TRBJ2-7
ASSSWSTGGKDEQY
>TRBV27|TRBJ1-1
ASSLGTGATEAF
>TRBV6-1|TRBJ1-6
ASSEQGVGSPLH
>TRBV11-2|TRBJ2-2
ASSLGGRSVTGELF
>TRBV5-1|TRBJ1-2
ASSYGTGDGYT
>TRBV5-1|TRBJ1-5
ASSVIGGSQPQH
>TRBV28|TRBJ1-5
ASSRTGESNQPQH
>TRBV6-1|TRBJ1-4
ASSEGRTVEKLF
>TRBV3-1/TRBV3-2|TRBJ1-3
ASSQSGEGSSGNTIY